The 26 T cell receptor beta chains reported below all come from one sample, sequenced in a study of T-cell reconstitution after alpha-beta-depleted transplantation in children. Unique molecular identifiers were used to barcode this TCRbeta library. Using its own MiXCR run on the PCR reads, TCRdb lists one record per CDR3 protein. Here the sample spans around 500,000 distinct CDR3 sequences, approximately 12% being singletons. Material: PBMCs from the stem cell graft donor, obtained from the stem cell graft. Receptor source: a human donor who donated a stem cell graft to a child with combined immunodeficiency.

This clonotype was detected many times. The chain joins TRBV5-1 to TRBJ1-1, with D unresolved. Trimming removed 2 bases at V and 0 bases at J, with 5 bases between. Germline V gene lookup returns CDR1 SGHRS and CDR2 YFSETQ. The CDR3 length is 13 residues. As DNA, the CDR3 is TGCGCCAGCAGCTTCGCAGTGAACACTGAAGCTTTCTTT. Protein sequence: CASSFAVNTEAFF.

The chain employs TRBV6-5 and TRBJ1-5; the match to TRBD1 covers 7 bases. The CDR3 length is 15 residues. V shed 4 bases and J 4 bases; nucleotides not matched to a gene: 7. The germline V gene has CDR1 MNHEY and CDR2 SVGAGI. CDR3: CASSSTGLGNQPQHF. The CDR3 DNA follows: TGTGCCAGCAGTTCGACAGGGTTGGGGAATCAGCCCCAGCATTTT.

In its sample, this clonotype was seen many times. The CDR3 sequence is CSARDSGQVEKLFF. In DNA, the CDR3 is TGCAGTGCTAGAGATTCGGGACAGGTCGAAAAACTGTTTTTT. This chain links TRBV20-1 with TRBJ1-4, with 8 bases that match TRBD1. CDR1 is DFQATT and CDR2 is SNEGSKA in the germline V gene (reference sequence). V lost 0 bases to trimming and J lost 8 bases; unmatched junction nucleotides: 5. The CDR3 sequence is 14 residues long.

The table lists this clonotype with a few counts. This rearrangement joins TRBV29-1 to TRBJ2-5; 8 bases are a match to TRBD1. The CDR3 spans 12 residues. With V trimmed by 7 bases and J by 5 bases, 6 bases remained unmatched. Germline V CDR1 and CDR2: SQVTM, ANQGSEA. CDR3 sequence reads: CSGGQGSETQYF. DNA for the CDR3: TGCAGCGGTGGACAGGGTTCGGAGACCCAGTACTTC.

This chain joins TRBV20-1 and TRBJ2-6; D is ambiguous. Germline V gene lookup returns CDR1 DFQATT and CDR2 SNEGSKA (reference sequence). Trimming cost V 1 base and J 2 bases, with 9 bases left between them. The CDR3 loop spans 15 amino acids. The CDR3 reads CSARGPSAGANVLTF. CDR3 coding DNA: TGCAGTGCTAGAGGACCTTCGGCTGGGGCCAACGTCCTGACTTTC.

The chain couples TRBV12-3 or TRBV12-4 to TRBJ2-1; a possible D gene is TRBD2 (5 bases). This CDR3 is 13 amino acids long. V was cut by 5 bases and J by 10 bases, with 15 bases left in between. CDR3 DNA: TGTGCCAGCAGTGAGGGCGGGTTAGGGGAGCAGTTCTTC. Its protein is CASSEGGLGEQFF.

The table lists this clonotype with a few counts. V is TRBV15 and J is TRBJ1-6, with a weak D call TRBD1 (5 bases). The V gene's germline CDR1 is LNHNV and CDR2 YYDKDF (reference sequence). Trimming took 6 bases from V and 6 from J, leaving 15 bases between them. This CDR3 contains 15 residues. CDR3 coding DNA: TGTGCCACCAGACGGACAACCTCTGTTAATTCACCCCTCCACTTT. Encoded protein: CATRRTTSVNSPLHF.

V gene TRBV29-1 combines with J gene TRBJ2-2; weak D call: TRBD2 (7 bases). V lost 4 bases and J lost 4, with 13 bases in between. The CDR3 is made up of 14 amino acids. The germline CDR1 and CDR2 sequences are SQVTM and ANQGSEA. CDR3 in DNA: TGCAGCGTTGGGGCGGGGGCCACCACCGGGGAGCTGTTTTTT. Protein: CSVGAGATTGELFF.

The J gene is TRBJ2-5, the V gene TRBV6-2 or TRBV6-3, with D possibly matching TRBD2 (7 bases). The CDR3 is 14 amino acids. In germline, CDR1 is MNHEY, CDR2 SVGEGT. V lost 7 bases and J 6 bases, leaving 18 bases between the germline ends. Here the CDR3 reads CASMPGGARKTQYF. The CDR3 nucleotides read TGTGCCAGCATGCCTGGGGGGGCTCGGAAGACCCAGTACTTC.

This clonotype has at least ten counts. The chain links TRBV3-1 to TRBJ1-1, with no clear D. From germline, CDR1 is LGHDT and CDR2 YNNKEL (reference sequence). The ends were cut back, 0 bases at V and 2 bases at J, with 13 bases in the middle. The CDR3 has 16 amino acids. CDR3 amino acids: CASSQDNRRRNTEAFF. The CDR3 region has the DNA TGTGCCAGCAGCCAAGATAACCGGCGGAGAAACACTGAAGCTTTCTTT. The whole variable domain, remainder taken from reference TRBV3-1 and TRBJ1-1, is DTAVSQTPKYLVTQMGNDKSIKCEQNLGHDTMYWYKQDSKKFLKIMFSYNNKELIINETVPNRFSPKSPDKAHLNLHINSLELGDSAVYFCASSQDNRRRNTEAFFGQGTRLTVV.

This chain uses TRBV5-1 with TRBJ2-7, with TRBD1 matching 9 bases. J was trimmed by 2 bases and V by 4 bases; bases with no gene match: 4. CDR3 length: 14 residues. Germline values: CDR1 SGHRS, CDR2 YFSETQ. CDR3 residues: CASSGDRAPYEQYF. CDR3 coding DNA: TGCGCCAGCAGCGGGGACAGGGCCCCCTACGAGCAGTACTTC. Drawing the rest from reference TRBV5-1 and TRBJ2-7, the complete variable domain is KAGVTQTPRYLIKTRGQQVTLSCSPISGHRSVSWYQQTPGQGLQFLFEYFSETQRNKGNFPGRFSGRQFSNSRSEMNVSTLELGDSALYLCASSGDRAPYEQYFGPGTRLTVT.

This rearrangement joins TRBV27 to TRBJ2-1, with 12 bases fitting TRBD2. The CDR3 has 15 residues. Germline V gene lookup returns CDR1 MNHEY and CDR2 SMNVEV (reference sequence). Trimming took 7 bases from V and 5 from J; bases not matched to a gene: 6. In nucleotides, the CDR3 is TGTGCCAGCACCCTCGGACTAGCGGGAAACAATGAGCAGTTCTTC. Residues: CASTLGLAGNNEQFF.

The V gene is TRBV12-3 or TRBV12-4, the J gene TRBJ2-1; D is unclear. This CDR3 has 13 amino acids. The V and J ends lost 6 bases and 8 bases respectively, with 14 bases between them. CDR3 DNA: TGTGCCAGCAGCACCCTTCGTAGGGATGAGCAGTTCTTC. Its translation: CASSTLRRDEQFF.

The chain employs TRBV30 and TRBJ2-5; the match to TRBD1 covers 7 bases. The germline V gene encodes CDR1 GTSNPN and CDR2 SVGIG (reference sequence). The CDR3 covers 14 residues. Trimming removed 3 bases from V and 4 bases from J; junction bases left unmatched: 8. Here the CDR3 reads CAWRPVGGGETQYF. CDR3 nucleotide sequence: TGTGCCTGGAGGCCCGTAGGGGGCGGAGAGACCCAGTACTTC.

The J gene is TRBJ2-5, the V gene TRBV5-1; TRBD2 agrees at 13 bases. The V and J ends lost 3 bases and 1 base, in that order; junction bases with no gene match: 6. This CDR3 has 17 residues. Per germline, CDR1 SGHRS and CDR2 YFSETQ. The CDR3 sequence is CASSSGLAGTFQETQYF. DNA for the CDR3: TGCGCCAGCAGCTCGGGACTAGCGGGGACCTTCCAAGAGACCCAGTACTTC.

This sequence joins TRBV7-2 and TRBJ2-2, with D tentatively TRBD2 (5 bases). The CDR3 is 16 residues long. The germline V gene encodes CDR1 SGHTA and CDR2 FQGNSA. Trimming left V 1 base short and J 3 bases short, with 12 bases between. The DNA of the CDR3 is TGTGCCAGCAGCTTAGATGTAGCGTCATACACCGGGGAGCTGTTTTTT. Its protein product is CASSLDVASYTGELFF.

V gene TRBV2 combines with J gene TRBJ2-1; D is unresolved. Germline assignment: CDR1 SNHLY and CDR2 FYNNEI. CDR3 length: 14 residues. Between the trimmed V and J ends, which lost 2 bases and 6 bases, there was a span of 11 bases. This CDR3 is CASSESSARNEQFF. Written as DNA, the CDR3 is TGTGCCAGCAGTGAAAGCTCAGCACGCAATGAGCAGTTCTTC.

The chain's CDR3 is CSARDTRGHSYNEQFF. The CDR3 bases are TGCAGTGCTAGAGATACGCGGGGCCACTCCTACAATGAGCAGTTCTTC. The chain carries TRBV20-1 and TRBJ2-1; D might be TRBD2 (6 bases). CDR3 length equals 16 residues. With 0 bases removed from V and 0 bases from J, the gap between germline ends came to 12 bases. CDR1 and CDR2 from the germline V gene are DFQATT and SNEGSKA (reference sequence).

The chain is built from TRBV10-3 and TRBJ2-7, with 11 nucleotides matching TRBD2. The germline V gene encodes CDR1 ENHRY and CDR2 SYGVKD. The CDR3 has 13 amino acids. Trimming removed 6 bases from V and 3 bases from J; junction bases left unmatched: 1. The CDR3 spells CAIRGTSGYEQYF. The CDR3 nucleotides are TGTGCCATCAGGGGGACTAGCGGCTACGAGCAGTACTTC.

The CDR3 sequence is CASSLGTSGGGFEQFF. In nucleotides, the CDR3 is TGTGCCAGCAGTTTGGGTACTAGCGGGGGGGGCTTTGAGCAGTTCTTC. The chain employs TRBV12-3 or TRBV12-4 and TRBJ2-1, with TRBD2 matching over 13 bases. This CDR3 is 16 amino acids long. Losses at the gene ends were 3 bases for V and 9 bases for J; bases not matched to a gene: 8.

This clonotype was counted only a few times. The chain uses TRBV10-3 and TRBJ2-7; 9 bases agree with TRBD1. Germline lookup yields CDR1 ENHRY and CDR2 SYGVKD. Trimming at V came to 9 bases and at J to 5 bases, leaving 11 bases not matched to a gene. The CDR3 covers 14 residues. CDR3 nucleotides: TGTGCCATTTGGCCGGGGACAGGGTCCCACGAGCAGTACTTC. Translation: CAIWPGTGSHEQYF.

This chain joins TRBV10-3 and TRBJ2-3; 9 bases are shared with TRBD1. CDR1 is ENHRY and CDR2 is SYGVKD in the germline V gene. Losses at the gene ends were 11 bases for V and 3 bases for J; bases not matched to a gene: 12. CDR3 length: 15 residues. The CDR3 nucleotides are TGTGCCGTCCGTCGCCGGACAGGGGTTACAGATACGCAGTATTTT. Its translation is CAVRRRTGVTDTQYF.

In this sample, this clonotype turned up a few times. This chain joins TRBV12-3 or TRBV12-4 and TRBJ2-3; the D gene is possibly TRBD1 (6 bases). V was cut by 0 bases and J by 2 bases, with 9 bases left in between. The CDR3 sequence is 15 residues long. The CDR3, as DNA: TGTGCCAGCAGTTTAGCGACAGGCATCACAGATACGCAGTATTTT. It codes for CASSLATGITDTQYF.

This clonotype was counted between two and nine times. This chain links TRBV15 with TRBJ2-3, with a weak D call TRBD1 (6 bases). V lost 2 bases to trimming and J lost 0 bases, with 9 bases between them. The CDR3 contains 15 residues. Germline V CDR1 and CDR2: LNHNV, YYDKDF (reference sequence). This CDR3 is CATSRYRASTDTQYF. CDR3 nucleotides: TGTGCCACCAGCAGATACAGGGCTAGCACAGATACGCAGTATTTT.

The chain links TRBV2 to TRBJ1-6; D ambiguous. Deletions cut 1 base from V and 2 bases from J, with 6 bases between. The CDR3 runs to 15 residues. Germline V lookup: CDR1 SNHLY, CDR2 FYNNEI. The CDR3 nucleotides are TGTGCCAGCAGTGAAGGCAGCCCCTATAATTCACCCCTCCACTTT. Translation gives CASSEGSPYNSPLHF.

This clonotype was counted between two and nine times. The chain is built from TRBV6-1 and TRBJ1-6; D remains unclear. Germline CDR1 MNHNS, CDR2 SASEGT. The CDR3 totals 13 residues. V was cut by 7 bases and J by 8 bases, with 12 bases left in between. In nucleotides, the CDR3 is TGTGCCAGCACACGGGAAAGGGATTCACCCCTCCACTTT. It is translated as CASTRERDSPLHF.